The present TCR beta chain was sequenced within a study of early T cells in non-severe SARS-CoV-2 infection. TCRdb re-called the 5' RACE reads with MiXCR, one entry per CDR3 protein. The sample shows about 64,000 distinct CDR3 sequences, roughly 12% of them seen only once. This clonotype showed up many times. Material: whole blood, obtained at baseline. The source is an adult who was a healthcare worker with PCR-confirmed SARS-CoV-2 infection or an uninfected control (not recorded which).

The CDR3 region is CASSPGHNQPQHF. CDR3 nucleotides: TGTGCCAGCAGCCCCGGGCATAATCAGCCCCAGCATTTT. The chain combines TRBV7-2 with TRBJ1-5; D call uncertain. Germline loops: CDR1 SGHTA, CDR2 FQGNSA. Trimming shortened V by 5 bases and J by 4 bases, and 9 bases separated the two germline ends. The CDR3 is 13 residues long. Complete variable domain (other parts from reference TRBV7-2 and TRBJ1-5): GAGVSQSPSNKVTEKGKDVELRCDPISGHTALYWYRQSLGQGLEFLIYFQGNSAPDKSGLPSDRFSAERTGGSVSTLTIQRTQQEDSAVYLCASSPGHNQPQHFGDGTRLSIL.